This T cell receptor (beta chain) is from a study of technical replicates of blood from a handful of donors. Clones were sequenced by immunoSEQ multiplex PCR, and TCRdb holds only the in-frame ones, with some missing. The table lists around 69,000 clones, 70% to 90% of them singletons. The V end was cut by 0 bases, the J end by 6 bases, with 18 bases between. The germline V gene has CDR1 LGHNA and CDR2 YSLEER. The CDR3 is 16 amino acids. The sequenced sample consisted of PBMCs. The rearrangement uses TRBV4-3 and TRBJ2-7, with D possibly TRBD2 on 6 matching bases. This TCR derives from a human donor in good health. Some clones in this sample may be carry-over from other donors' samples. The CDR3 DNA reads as TGCGCCAGCAGCCAAGAACGGACCCTCGGCGGGGCCGAGCAGTACTTC. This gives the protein CASSQERTLGGAEQYF.